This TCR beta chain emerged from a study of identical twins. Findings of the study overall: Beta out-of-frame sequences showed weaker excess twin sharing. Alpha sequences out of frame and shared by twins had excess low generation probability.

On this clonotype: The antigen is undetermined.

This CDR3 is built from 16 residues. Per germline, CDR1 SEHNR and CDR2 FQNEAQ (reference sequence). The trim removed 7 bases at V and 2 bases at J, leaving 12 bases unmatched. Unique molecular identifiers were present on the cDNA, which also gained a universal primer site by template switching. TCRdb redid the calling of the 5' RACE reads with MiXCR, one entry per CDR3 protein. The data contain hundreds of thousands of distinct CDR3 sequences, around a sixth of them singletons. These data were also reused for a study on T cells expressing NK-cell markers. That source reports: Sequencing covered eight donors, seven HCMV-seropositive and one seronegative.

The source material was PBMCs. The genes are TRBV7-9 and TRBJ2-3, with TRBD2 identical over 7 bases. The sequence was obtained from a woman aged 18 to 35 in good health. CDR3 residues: CASTLGAGFFTDTQYF. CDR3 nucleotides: TGTGCCAGCACCCTAGGAGCGGGGTTTTTCACAGATACGCAGTATTTT.